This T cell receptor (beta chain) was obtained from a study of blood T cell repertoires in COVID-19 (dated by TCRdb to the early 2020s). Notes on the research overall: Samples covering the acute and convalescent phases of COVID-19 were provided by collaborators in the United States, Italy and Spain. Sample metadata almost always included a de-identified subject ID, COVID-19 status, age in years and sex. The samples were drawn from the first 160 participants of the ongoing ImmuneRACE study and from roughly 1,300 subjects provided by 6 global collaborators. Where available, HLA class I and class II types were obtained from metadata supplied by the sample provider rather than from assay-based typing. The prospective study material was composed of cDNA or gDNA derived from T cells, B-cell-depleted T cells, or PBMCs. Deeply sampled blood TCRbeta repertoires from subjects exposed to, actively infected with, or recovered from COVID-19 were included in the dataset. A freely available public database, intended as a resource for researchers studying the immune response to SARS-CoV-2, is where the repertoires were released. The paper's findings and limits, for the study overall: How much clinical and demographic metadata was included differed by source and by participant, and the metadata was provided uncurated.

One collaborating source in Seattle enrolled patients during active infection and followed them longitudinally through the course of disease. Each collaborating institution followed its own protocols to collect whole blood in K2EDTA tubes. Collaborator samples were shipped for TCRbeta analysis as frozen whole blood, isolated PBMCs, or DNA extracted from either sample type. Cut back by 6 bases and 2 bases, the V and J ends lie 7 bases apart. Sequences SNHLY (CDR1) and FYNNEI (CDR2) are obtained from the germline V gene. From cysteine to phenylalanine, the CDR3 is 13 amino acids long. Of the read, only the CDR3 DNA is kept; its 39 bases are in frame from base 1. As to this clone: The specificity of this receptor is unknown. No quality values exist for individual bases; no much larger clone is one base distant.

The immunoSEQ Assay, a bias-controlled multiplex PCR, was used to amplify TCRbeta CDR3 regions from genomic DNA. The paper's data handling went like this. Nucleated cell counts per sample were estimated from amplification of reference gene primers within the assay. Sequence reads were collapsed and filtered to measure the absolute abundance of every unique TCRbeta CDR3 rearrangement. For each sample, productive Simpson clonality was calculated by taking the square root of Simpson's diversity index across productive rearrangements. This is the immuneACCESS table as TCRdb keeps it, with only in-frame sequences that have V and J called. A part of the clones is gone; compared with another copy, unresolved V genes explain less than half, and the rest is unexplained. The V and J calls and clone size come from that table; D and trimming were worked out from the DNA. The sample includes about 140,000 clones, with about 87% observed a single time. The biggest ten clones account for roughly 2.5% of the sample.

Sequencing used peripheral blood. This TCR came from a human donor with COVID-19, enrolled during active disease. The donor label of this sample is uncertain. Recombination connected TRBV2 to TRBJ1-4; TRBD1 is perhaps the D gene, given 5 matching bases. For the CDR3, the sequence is CASREGTNEKLFF. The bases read TGTGCCAGCAGGGAGGGGACTAATGAAAAACTGTTTTTT.